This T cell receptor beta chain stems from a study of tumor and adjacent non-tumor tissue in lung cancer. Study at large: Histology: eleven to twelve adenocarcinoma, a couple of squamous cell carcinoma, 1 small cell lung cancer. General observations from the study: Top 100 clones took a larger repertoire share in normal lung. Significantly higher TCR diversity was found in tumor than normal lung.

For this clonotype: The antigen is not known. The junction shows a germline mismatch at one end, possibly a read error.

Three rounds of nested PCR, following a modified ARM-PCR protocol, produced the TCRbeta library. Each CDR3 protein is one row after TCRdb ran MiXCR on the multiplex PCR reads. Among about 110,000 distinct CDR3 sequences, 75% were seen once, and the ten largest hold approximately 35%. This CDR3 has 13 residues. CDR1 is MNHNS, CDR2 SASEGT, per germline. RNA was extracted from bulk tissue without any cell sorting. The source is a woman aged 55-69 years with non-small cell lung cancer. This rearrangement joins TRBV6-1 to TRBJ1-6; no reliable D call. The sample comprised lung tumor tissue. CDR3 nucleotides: TGTGCTCACAGAGAAGTTAATAATTCACCCCACCACTTT. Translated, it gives CAHREVNNSPHHF.